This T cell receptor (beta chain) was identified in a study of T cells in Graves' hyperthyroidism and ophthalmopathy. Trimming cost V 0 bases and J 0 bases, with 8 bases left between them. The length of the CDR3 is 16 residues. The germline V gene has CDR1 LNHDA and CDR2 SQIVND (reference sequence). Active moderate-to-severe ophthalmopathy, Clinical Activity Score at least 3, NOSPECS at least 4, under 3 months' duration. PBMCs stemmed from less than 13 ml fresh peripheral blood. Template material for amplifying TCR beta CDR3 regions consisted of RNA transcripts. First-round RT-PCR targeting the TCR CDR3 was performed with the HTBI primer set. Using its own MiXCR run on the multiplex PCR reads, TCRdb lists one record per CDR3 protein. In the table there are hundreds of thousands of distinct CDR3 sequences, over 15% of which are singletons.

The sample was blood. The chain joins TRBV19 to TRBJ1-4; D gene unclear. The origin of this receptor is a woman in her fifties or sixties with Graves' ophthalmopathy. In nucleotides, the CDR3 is TGTGCCAGTAGTATAGATCGAACATCAACTAATGAAAAACTGTTTTTT. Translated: CASSIDRTSTNEKLFF.